This TCR beta chain was recorded in a study of cytomegalovirus exposure and HLA in healthy donors. Of note for this clone: As yet, its antigen is unknown.

The study's findings and limits: Later, an analysis showed that TCR beta chains associated with HLA were more clonally expanded than others that were equally common.

Likely unrecorded immune exposures existed in these nominally healthy donors. 60 Vbeta and 13 Jbeta primers were used in PCR. Some clones are missing from TCRdb's copy, which holds only in-frame ones; the method was immunoSEQ multiplex PCR. The repertoire holds about 110,000 clones, with 81% as singletons. The V gene's germline CDR1 is SNHLY and CDR2 FYNNEI. The CDR3 loop spans 13 amino acids. The V segment lost 6 bases and the J segment 6 bases; nucleotides outside the gene matches: 5. This clonotype originated in a man aged 25 to 40 in good health and CMV-seronegative. The chain couples TRBV2 to TRBJ1-2; TRBD1 agrees at 9 bases. Material for sequencing was PBMCs. The CDR3 nucleotides read TGTGCCAGCAGAGAGGGACAGGGTAATGGCTACACCTTC. As protein: CASREGQGNGYTF.